This record covers a single T cell receptor beta chain. What it binds is unknown. This entry comes from a study of PD-1 blockade in classical Hodgkin lymphoma. Every one of the patients relapsed after autologous stem cell transplantation (brentuximab vedotin exposure was variable). Overall study findings and caveats: Exclusion covered patients beginning nivolumab under 1 year post-ASCT. For complete responders, baseline diversity was comparable to that of newly diagnosed patients.

Assay: immunoSEQ multiplex PCR; the TCRdb copy retains only in-frame clones and omits some. The table shows over 50,000 clones, with around 85% occurring only once. This CDR3 comprises 18 residues. V shed 0 bases and J 0 bases; nucleotides not matched to a gene: 4. Germline V gene data show CDR1 as SGHNT and CDR2 as YENEEA. The material was peripheral blood mononuclear cells (PBMCs), obtained at baseline. The TCR was taken from a human donor with classical Hodgkin lymphoma. The chain joins TRBV11-3 to TRBJ2-6; 8 nucleotides agree with TRBD1. This chain's CDR3 is CASSLEQGAASGANVLTF. The DNA for the CDR3 is TGTGCCAGCAGCTTAGAGCAGGGGGCGGCCTCTGGGGCCAACGTCCTGACTTTC.